The table lists the clone carrying this TCR beta chain with many counts. Study processing details: Across clinicopathological groups, CDR3 differences served as the basis for building a distant-metastasis classifier for papillary thyroid cancer. Using MiXCR, TCRdb re-called clones from the PCR reads. TCRdb's processing, not the study's, gives the V and J calls here. Counted here are 40,000 to 55,000 clones, 17% occurring once; the ten biggest clones make up around 3%. Each patient came to thyroid surgery without any prior treatment (of any kind). This record belongs to a study of metastatic and nonmetastatic thyroid tumors. The V and J ends lost 3 bases and 4 bases, in that order; junction bases with no gene match: 4. This CDR3 region has 14 residues. Germline V lookup: CDR1 DFQATT, CDR2 SNEGSKA (reference sequence).

The genes are TRBV20-1 and TRBJ2-1, with 9 bases identical to TRBD2. The sequence was collected from a female donor with papillary thyroid cancer or a benign thyroid nodule (not recorded which). Some clones in this sample may be carry-over from other donors' samples. The sequenced material came from blood. The CDR3 reads CSASSGRKYNEQFF. In DNA, the CDR3 is TGCAGTGCTAGTAGCGGGAGAAAATACAATGAGCAGTTCTTC.